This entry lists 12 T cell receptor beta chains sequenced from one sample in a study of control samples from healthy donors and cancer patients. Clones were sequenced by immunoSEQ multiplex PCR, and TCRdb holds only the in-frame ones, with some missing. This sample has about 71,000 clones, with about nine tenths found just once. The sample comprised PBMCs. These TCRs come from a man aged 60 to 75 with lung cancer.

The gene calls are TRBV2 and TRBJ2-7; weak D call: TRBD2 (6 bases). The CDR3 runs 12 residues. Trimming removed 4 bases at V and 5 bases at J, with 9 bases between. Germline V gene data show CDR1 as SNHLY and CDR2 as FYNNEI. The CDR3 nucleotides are TGTGCCAGCAGTGGGCGGGGCCACGAGCAGTACGTC. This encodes CASSGRGHEQYV.

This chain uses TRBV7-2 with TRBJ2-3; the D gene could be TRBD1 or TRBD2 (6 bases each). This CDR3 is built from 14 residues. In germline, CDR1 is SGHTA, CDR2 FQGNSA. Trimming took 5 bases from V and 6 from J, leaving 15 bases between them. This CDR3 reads CASSPSGGLDTQYF. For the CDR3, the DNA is TGTGCCAGCAGCCCATCTGGGGGGCTTGATACGCAGTATTTT.

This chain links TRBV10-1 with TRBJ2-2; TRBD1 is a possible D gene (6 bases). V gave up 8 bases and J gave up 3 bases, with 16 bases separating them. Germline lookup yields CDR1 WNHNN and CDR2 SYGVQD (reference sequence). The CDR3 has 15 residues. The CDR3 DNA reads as TGCGCCAGCTCTACCGGGACACGAGACACCGGGGAGCTGTTTTTT. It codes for CASSTGTRDTGELFF.

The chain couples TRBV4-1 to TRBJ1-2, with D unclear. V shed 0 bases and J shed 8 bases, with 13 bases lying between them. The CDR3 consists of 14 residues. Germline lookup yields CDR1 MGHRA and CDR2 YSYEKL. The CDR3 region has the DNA TGCGCCAGCAGCCAAGAATCCGGTGTTTTCGGCTACACCTTC. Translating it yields CASSQESGVFGYTF.

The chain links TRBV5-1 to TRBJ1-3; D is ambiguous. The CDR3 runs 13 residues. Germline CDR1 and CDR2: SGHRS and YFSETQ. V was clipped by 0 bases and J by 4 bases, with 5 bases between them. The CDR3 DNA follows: TGCGCCAGCAGCTTGGGAGAAGGAAACACCATATATTTT. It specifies CASSLGEGNTIYF.

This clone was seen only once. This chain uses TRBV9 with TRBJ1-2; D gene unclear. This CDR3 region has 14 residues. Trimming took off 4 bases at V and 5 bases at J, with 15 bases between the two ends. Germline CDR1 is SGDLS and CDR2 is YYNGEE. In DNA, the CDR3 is TGTGCCAGCAGCCCCTCACAGACGCCGTATGGCTACACCTTC. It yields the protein CASSPSQTPYGYTF.

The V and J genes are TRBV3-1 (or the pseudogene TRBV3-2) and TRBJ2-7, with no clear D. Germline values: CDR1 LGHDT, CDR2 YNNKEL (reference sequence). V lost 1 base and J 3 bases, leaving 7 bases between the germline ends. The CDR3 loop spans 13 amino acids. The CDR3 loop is CASSQALFYEQYF. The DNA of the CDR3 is TGTGCCAGCAGCCAAGCCCTCTTCTACGAGCAGTACTTC.

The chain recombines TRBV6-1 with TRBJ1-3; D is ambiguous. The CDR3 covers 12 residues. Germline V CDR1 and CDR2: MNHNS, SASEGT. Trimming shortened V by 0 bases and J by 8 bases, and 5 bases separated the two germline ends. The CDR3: CASSEAGYTIYF. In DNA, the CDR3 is TGTGCCAGCAGTGAAGCGGGGTACACCATATATTTT.

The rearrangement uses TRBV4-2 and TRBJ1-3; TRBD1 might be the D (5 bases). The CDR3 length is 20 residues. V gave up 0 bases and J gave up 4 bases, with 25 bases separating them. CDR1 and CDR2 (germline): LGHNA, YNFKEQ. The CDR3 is CASSQDNYPGGDSSGNTIYF. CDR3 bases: TGTGCCAGCAGCCAAGATAACTACCCCGGGGGGGATTCCTCCGGAAACACCATATATTTT.

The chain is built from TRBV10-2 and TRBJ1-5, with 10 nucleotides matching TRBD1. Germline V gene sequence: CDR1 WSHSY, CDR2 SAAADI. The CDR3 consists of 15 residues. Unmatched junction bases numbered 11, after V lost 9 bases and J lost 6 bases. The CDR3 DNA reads TGCGCCAGTGCTAAGACAGGGGGCGAATCTCAGCCCCAGCATTTT. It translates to CASAKTGGESQPQHF.

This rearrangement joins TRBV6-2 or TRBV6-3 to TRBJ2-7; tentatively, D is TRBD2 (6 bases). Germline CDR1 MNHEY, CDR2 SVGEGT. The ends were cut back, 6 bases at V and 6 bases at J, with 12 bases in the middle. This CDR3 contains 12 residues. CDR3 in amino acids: CASSLRESEQYV. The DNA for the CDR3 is TGTGCCAGCAGCTTGCGGGAATCCGAGCAGTACGTC.

The CDR3 DNA is TGTGCCAGCAGCTTGGCGGCAGGGGGGAATTCACCCCTCCACTTT. Translation: CASSLAAGGNSPLHF. The chain joins TRBV5-6 to TRBJ1-6, with 7 bases matching TRBD1. The CDR3 spans 15 residues. Per germline, CDR1 SGHDT and CDR2 YYEEEE. J gave up 7 bases and V 0 bases, and 4 bases lay outside the gene matches.